This T cell receptor (beta chain) was sequenced for a study of blood T cell repertoires in COVID-19. Produced via immunoSEQ multiplex PCR; TCRdb's table is partial and in-frame only. The sample includes over 250,000 clones, 86% of them seen just once. CDR3 length: 17 amino acids. V lost 0 bases to trimming and J lost 5 bases; unmatched junction nucleotides: 7. The germline gives CDR1 LGHDT, CDR2 YNNKEL (reference sequence). The specimen was PBMCs or T cells enriched from blood (not recorded which). The receptor was isolated from a woman aged 18-29 years who had recovered from COVID-19. The chain recombines TRBV3-1 (or the pseudogene TRBV3-2) with TRBJ2-5; TRBD1 agrees at 12 bases. CDR3 region: CASSQDRGTGGMETQYF. The CDR3 bases are TGTGCCAGCAGCCAAGATCGGGGGACAGGGGGCATGGAGACCCAGTACTTC.